The present T cell receptor beta chain was sequenced within a study of T cell responses to AZD1222 COVID-19 vaccine. Study background: Pooled samples include second doses given at about 4 or 12 weeks.

Study-level points and caveats: Of the AZD1222 recipients, only five to seven were seropositive at baseline.

V shed 4 bases, J shed 5 bases, and the junction held 8 bases outside the gene matches. Germline-derived CDR1 and CDR2 are SGHVS and FNYEAQ. This CDR3 has 15 amino acids. TCRdb keeps only in-frame clones here, not all; method: immunoSEQ multiplex PCR. The table has 90,000 to 120,000 clones, roughly 87% seen once; the top ten hold 3.5% to 4.5%. In the case of this clone: Its specificity is unknown.

The rearrangement links TRBV7-6 to TRBJ1-2; the match to TRBD1 covers 9 bases. The TCR comes from an adult in good health. This sample comprised peripheral blood, obtained on day 0 of AZD1222 vaccination. The CDR3 region has the DNA TGTGCCAGCAGCTCTCGGGACAGGGTAAAGTATGGCTACACCTTC. Amino acids: CASSSRDRVKYGYTF.